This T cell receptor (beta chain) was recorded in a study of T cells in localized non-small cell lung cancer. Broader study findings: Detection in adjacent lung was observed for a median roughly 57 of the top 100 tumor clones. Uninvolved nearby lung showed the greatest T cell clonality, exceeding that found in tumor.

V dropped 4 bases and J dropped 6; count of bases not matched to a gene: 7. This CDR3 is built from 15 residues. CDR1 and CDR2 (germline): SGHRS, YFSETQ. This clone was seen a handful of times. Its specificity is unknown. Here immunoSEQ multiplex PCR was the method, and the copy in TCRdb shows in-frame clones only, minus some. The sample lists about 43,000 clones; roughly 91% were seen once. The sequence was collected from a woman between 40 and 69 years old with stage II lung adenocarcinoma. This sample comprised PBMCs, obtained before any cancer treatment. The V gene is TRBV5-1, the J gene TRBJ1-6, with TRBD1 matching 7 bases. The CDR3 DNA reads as TGCGCCAGCAGCAGCGAGACAGGGATTAATTCACCCCTCCACTTT. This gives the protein CASSSETGINSPLHF.